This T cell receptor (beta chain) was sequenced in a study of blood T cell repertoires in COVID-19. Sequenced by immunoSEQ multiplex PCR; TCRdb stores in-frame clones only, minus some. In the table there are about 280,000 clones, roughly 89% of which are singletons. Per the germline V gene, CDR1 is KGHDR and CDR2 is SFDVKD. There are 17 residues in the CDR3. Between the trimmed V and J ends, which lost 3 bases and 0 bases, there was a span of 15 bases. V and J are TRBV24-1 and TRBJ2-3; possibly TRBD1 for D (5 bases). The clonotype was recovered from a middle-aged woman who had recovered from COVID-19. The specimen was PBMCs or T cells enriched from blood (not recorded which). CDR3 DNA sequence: TGTGCCACCAGTGATCCCCCAGGGCAGTTTAGCACAGATACGCAGTATTTT. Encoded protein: CATSDPPGQFSTDTQYF.